The present T cell receptor (beta chain) was sequenced within a study of blood T cell repertoires in COVID-19. About the study: There were acute and convalescent COVID-19 samples, and they came from the United States, Italy and Spain. T cells, B-cell-depleted T cells, or PBMCs supplied cDNA or gDNA.

Repertoires were generated with immunoSEQ multiplex PCR, while TCRdb's copy carries only in-frame clones and drops some. Of approximately 92,000 clones listed, 82% are singletons. The CDR3 covers 14 residues. Germline V gives CDR1 WSHSY, CDR2 SAAADI. The V and J ends lost 5 bases and 5 bases respectively, with 15 bases between them. The rearrangement links TRBV10-2 to TRBJ1-1; possible D gene TRBD1, 6 bases. The source is a man at least 80 years old with acute or convalescent COVID-19. Sequencing was carried out using peripheral blood. CDR3 in amino acids: CASSYRELGTEAFF. The CDR3 bases are TGCGCCAGCAGTTACAGGGAACTCGGGACTGAAGCTTTCTTT.